Each of the 7 T cell receptor beta chains below was sequenced from the same sample in a study of OX40 agonist ivuxolimab in advanced cancers. Only in-frame clones appear in the TCRdb table, and some are missing; sequencing was by immunoSEQ multiplex PCR. The sample yields over 50,000 clones, about four fifths seen once. The sample in question was CD4+ or CD8+ T cells sorted from blood, obtained in a trial of the OX40 agonist ivuxolimab. The receptors shown here come from an adult with an advanced solid tumor such as melanoma, head and neck, liver or kidney cancer.

CDR3 sequence reads: CASSPPLRDPGETQYF. The CDR3 nucleotides are TGTGCCAGCAGTCCCCCCCTTAGGGACCCAGGGGAGACCCAGTACTTC. The chain joins TRBV27 to TRBJ2-5, with D perhaps assigned TRBD1 or TRBD2 (5 bases each). The CDR3 consists of 16 residues. Trimming removed 5 bases from V and 5 bases from J, with 21 bases in between. CDR1 is MNHEY and CDR2 is SMNVEV in the germline V gene (reference sequence).

This chain connects TRBV14 to TRBJ2-3; 10 bases agree with TRBD2. V lost 2 bases and J lost 0; bases outside the gene matches: 23. Germline V gene data show CDR1 as SGHDN and CDR2 as FVKESK. This CDR3 region has 23 residues. The CDR3 DNA is TGTGCCAGCAGCCAACTAGCGGGAGCGGTTCTCCACCATGGAGCCAGTAGCACAGATACGCAGTATTTT. Translating gives CASSQLAGAVLHHGASSTDTQYF.

This clone was detected once. V gene TRBV12-5 combines with J gene TRBJ2-7, with D maybe TRBD2 (7 bases). This CDR3 has 13 residues. Between the trimmed V and J ends, which lost 0 bases and 13 bases, there was a span of 16 bases. Germline CDR1 and CDR2: LGHNT and FRNRAP. The CDR3 region is CASGLVGGRAAYF. For the CDR3, the DNA is TGTGCTAGTGGTTTGGTAGGGGGGAGGGCGGCTTACTTC.

The rearrangement joins TRBV19 to TRBJ2-7; TRBD1 matches 7 bases. The CDR3 extends over 15 amino acids. V gave up 6 bases and J gave up 4 bases; unmatched junction bases: 12. Germline V gene sequence: CDR1 LNHDA, CDR2 SQIVND (reference sequence). The CDR3 region is CASSSSLGQFYEQYF. DNA of the CDR3: TGTGCCAGTAGCTCTTCCTTGGGACAGTTTTACGAGCAGTACTTC.

The chain recombines TRBV14 with TRBJ2-1; 8 bases map to TRBD1. With V trimmed by 2 bases and J by 5 bases, 8 bases remained unmatched. Germline CDR1 SGHDN, CDR2 FVKESK. This CDR3 contains 16 residues. CDR3 DNA sequence: TGTGCCAGCAGCCAATATAGTCCGGGACAGGACAATGAGCAGTTCTTC. This gives the protein CASSQYSPGQDNEQFF.

The V call is TRBV2, the J call TRBJ2-6; 12 bases align to TRBD2. The CDR3 sequence is 17 residues long. CDR1 and CDR2 from the germline V gene are SNHLY and FYNNEI. The V gene end was trimmed by 6 bases and the J gene end by 1 base; junction bases not matched to a gene: 4. CDR3 sequence reads: CASRNLAGGSGANVLTF. As DNA, the CDR3 is TGTGCCAGCAGAAACCTAGCGGGAGGGTCTGGGGCCAACGTCCTGACTTTC.

V is TRBV4-3 and J is TRBJ2-5; weak D call: TRBD2 (5 bases). The assigned J gene may be wrong: the sequence end matches TRBJ2-7 better. The CDR3 sequence is 15 residues long. Germline V lookup: CDR1 LGHNA, CDR2 YSLEER. The CDR3 DNA sequence: TGCGCCAGCAGCCAAGAATCGGGGAATTGGGACGAGCAGTACTTC. Its protein product is CASSQESGNWDEQYF.